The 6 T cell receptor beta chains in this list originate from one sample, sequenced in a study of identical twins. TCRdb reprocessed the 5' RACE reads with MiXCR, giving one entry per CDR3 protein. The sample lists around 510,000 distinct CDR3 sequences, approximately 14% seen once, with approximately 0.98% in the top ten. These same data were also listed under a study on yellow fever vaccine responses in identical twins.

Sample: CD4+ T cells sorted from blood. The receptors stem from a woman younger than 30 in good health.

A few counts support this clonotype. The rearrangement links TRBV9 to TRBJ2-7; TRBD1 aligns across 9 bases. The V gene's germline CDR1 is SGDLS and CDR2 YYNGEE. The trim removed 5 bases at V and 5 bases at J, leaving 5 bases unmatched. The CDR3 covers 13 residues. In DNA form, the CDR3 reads TGTGCCAGCAGTGTTAGGACAGGGGACGAGCAGTACTTC. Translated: CASSVRTGDEQYF.

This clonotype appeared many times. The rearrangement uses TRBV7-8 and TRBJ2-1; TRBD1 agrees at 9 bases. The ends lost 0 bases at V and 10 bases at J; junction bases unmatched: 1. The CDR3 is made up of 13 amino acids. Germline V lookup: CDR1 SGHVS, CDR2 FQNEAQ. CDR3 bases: TGTGCCAGCAGCTTAGCCGACAGGGGGGAGCAGTTCTTC. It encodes CASSLADRGEQFF.

This chain's CDR3 is CSARRGRSQETQYF. The CDR3 DNA reads as TGCAGTGCCAGAAGAGGACGGTCCCAAGAGACCCAGTACTTC. The V gene is TRBV20-1, the J gene TRBJ2-5; the D is unclear. The CDR3 is 14 amino acids. Germline loops: CDR1 DFQATT, CDR2 SNEGSKA (reference sequence). The ends were cut back, 6 bases at V and 1 base at J, with 15 bases in the middle.

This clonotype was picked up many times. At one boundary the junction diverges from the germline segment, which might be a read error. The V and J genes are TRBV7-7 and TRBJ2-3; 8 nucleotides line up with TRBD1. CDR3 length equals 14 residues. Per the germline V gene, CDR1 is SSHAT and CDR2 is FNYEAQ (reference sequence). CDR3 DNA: TGTGCTAGCAGCCCGACAGGGGGCACAGATACGCAGTATTTT. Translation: CASSPTGGTDTQYF.

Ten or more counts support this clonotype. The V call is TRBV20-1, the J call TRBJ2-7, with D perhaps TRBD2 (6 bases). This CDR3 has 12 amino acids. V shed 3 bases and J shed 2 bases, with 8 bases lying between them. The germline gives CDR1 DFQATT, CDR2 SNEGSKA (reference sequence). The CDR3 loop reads CSASGGTYEQYF. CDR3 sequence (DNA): TGCAGTGCTAGCGGGGGAACCTACGAGCAGTACTTC.

DNA for the CDR3: TGTGCCAGCAGCCCCTCCTGGGCGGGGGCGACGGATACGCAGTATTTT. It encodes CASSPSWAGATDTQYF. The chain carries TRBV7-3 and TRBJ2-3; weak D call: TRBD2 (7 bases). The CDR3 contains 16 residues. Germline V gives CDR1 SGHTA, CDR2 FQGTGA. V was trimmed by 5 bases and J by 6 bases, leaving 21 bases between them.